This TCR beta chain was found in a study of T-cell reconstitution after alpha-beta-depleted transplantation in children. A library of TCRbeta sequences, prepared with unique molecular identifiers, was generated. TCRdb reprocessed the PCR reads with MiXCR, giving one entry per CDR3 protein. Of hundreds of thousands of distinct CDR3 sequences listed, 16% are singletons. Germline V lookup: CDR1 SEHNR, CDR2 FQNEAQ (reference sequence). The CDR3 extends over 14 amino acids. V was trimmed by 0 bases and J by 3 bases, leaving 9 bases between them. This clonotype was observed a handful of times. The rearrangement joins TRBV7-9 to TRBJ2-7, with no clear D. The receptor was derived from a human donor who donated a stem cell graft to a child with acute myeloid leukemia. The sample consisted of PBMCs from the stem cell graft donor, taken from the stem cell graft. DNA of the CDR3: TGTGCCAGCAGCTTAGCGTCCACGAACTACGAGCAGTACTTC. Protein: CASSLASTNYEQYF.